Listed below are T cell receptor beta chains from one sample, sequenced in a study of shared clonotypes between healthy human individuals. Libraries were prepared by immunoSEQ multiplex PCR; TCRdb keeps only in-frame clonotypes and omits some of them. Here the sample spans 150,000 to 200,000 clones, 66% being singletons. Input material: memory CD4+ T cells sorted from blood. These receptors all come from a man younger than 45 in good health. Both conserved end residues are part of each CDR3. The D gene is left open where the match is weak. A clone size is listed for some rows: how often the clone was seen (once, few, many), or a class if it is expanded.

j_gene: TRBJ1-2; abundance: NA; v_gene: TRBV12-5; d_gene: NA; len: 13; CDR3nt: TGTGCTAGTGGCGGGGGCAGATCTCTCGGCTACACCTTC; CDR3aa: CASGGGRSLGYTF
j_gene: TRBJ1-5; abundance: NA; v_gene: TRBV2; d_gene: NA; len: 13; CDR3nt: TGTGCCAGCAGTGTACAGGGCAAACAGCCCCAGCATTTT; CDR3aa: CASSVQGKQPQHF
j_gene: TRBJ1-1; abundance: NA; v_gene: TRBV6-1; d_gene: NA; len: 12; CDR3nt: TGTGCCAGCAGTGAAGTTGGGACTGAAGCTTTCTTT; CDR3aa: CASSEVGTEAFF
j_gene: TRBJ2-2; abundance: NA; v_gene: TRBV5-5; d_gene: TRBD2; len: 20; CDR3nt: TGTGCCAGCAGCCGTGACGGACCTCCCAAGCTAGCGGGAGGGCCTCGGGAGCTGTTTTTT; CDR3aa: CASSRDGPPKLAGGPRELFF
j_gene: TRBJ2-3; abundance: once; v_gene: TRBV25-1; d_gene: NA; len: 16; CDR3nt: TGTGCCAGCAGTCAAAGCTGGCTAGAAGGCACAGATACGCAGTATTTT; CDR3aa: CASSQSWLEGTDTQYF
j_gene: TRBJ2-7; abundance: NA; v_gene: TRBV28; d_gene: TRBD1; len: 14; CDR3nt: TGTGCCAGCAGACCGAACAGGGGCACCTACGAGCAGTACTTC; CDR3aa: CASRPNRGTYEQYF
j_gene: TRBJ2-7; abundance: once; v_gene: TRBV29-1; d_gene: NA; len: 11; CDR3nt: TGCAGCGTTGCAGAGAAATACGAGCAGTACTTC; CDR3aa: CSVAEKYEQYF
j_gene: TRBJ2-1; abundance: NA; v_gene: TRBV5-1; d_gene: TRBD1; len: 14; CDR3nt: TGCGCCAGCAGCACCACGGGGACAGGGTATGAGCAGTTCTTC; CDR3aa: CASSTTGTGYEQFF
j_gene: TRBJ2-7; abundance: NA; v_gene: TRBV18; d_gene: NA; len: 15; CDR3nt: TGTGCCAGCTCACCAGGACTCGTGGGGTCCTACGAGCAGTACTTC; CDR3aa: CASSPGLVGSYEQYF
j_gene: TRBJ2-7; abundance: NA; v_gene: TRBV19; d_gene: TRBD1; len: 14; CDR3nt: TGTGCCAGTACCCCAGGGGGATCTTTGTACGAGCAGTACTTC; CDR3aa: CASTPGGSLYEQYF
j_gene: TRBJ2-1; abundance: NA; v_gene: TRBV4-2; d_gene: NA; len: 17; CDR3nt: TGTGCCAGCAGCCAAGAATCTTGGCAGTTGGTTCGCGATGAGCAGTTCTTC; CDR3aa: CASSQESWQLVRDEQFF
j_gene: TRBJ1-2; abundance: NA; v_gene: TRBV30; d_gene: NA; len: 14; CDR3nt: TGTGCCTGGAGTCCGGACATCATATCCTATGGCTACACCTTC; CDR3aa: CAWSPDIISYGYTF
j_gene: TRBJ2-7; abundance: NA; v_gene: TRBV11-2; d_gene: TRBD2; len: 17; CDR3nt: TGTGCCAGCAGCCCCCAGACTAGCGGACAACCTATCTACGAGCAGTACTTC; CDR3aa: CASSPQTSGQPIYEQYF
j_gene: TRBJ2-7; abundance: many; v_gene: TRBV11-1; d_gene: NA; len: 12; CDR3nt: TGTGCCAGCAGCTTTGCGGGTCGCGAGCAGTACTTC; CDR3aa: CASSFAGREQYF
j_gene: TRBJ2-5; abundance: NA; v_gene: TRBV29-1; d_gene: NA; len: 13; CDR3nt: TGCAGCGTTGAACAGAACACCCAAGAGACCCAGTACTTC; CDR3aa: CSVEQNTQETQYF
j_gene: TRBJ2-5; abundance: NA; v_gene: TRBV6-5; d_gene: NA; len: 15; CDR3nt: TGTGCCAGCAGTAGCCAGGGGGGACTCTCGAAGACCCAGTACTTC; CDR3aa: CASSSQGGLSKTQYF
j_gene: TRBJ2-6; abundance: few; v_gene: TRBV5-5; d_gene: TRBD1; len: 18; CDR3nt: TGTGCCAGCAGCTGGACCGGGACAGGGAGCTCTGGGGCCAACGTCCTGACTTTC; CDR3aa: CASSWTGTGSSGANVLTF
j_gene: TRBJ2-2; abundance: NA; v_gene: TRBV14; d_gene: NA; len: 16; CDR3nt: TGTGCCAGCAGCCAGGCGGGCGGCGCGAACACCGGGGAGCTGTTTTTT; CDR3aa: CASSQAGGANTGELFF
j_gene: TRBJ1-1; abundance: NA; v_gene: TRBV28; d_gene: NA; len: 17; CDR3nt: TGTGCCAGCAGACACCCCGGGACCCGGCAGGGGAACACTGAAGCTTTCTTT; CDR3aa: CASRHPGTRQGNTEAFF
j_gene: TRBJ2-7; abundance: once; v_gene: TRBV25-1; d_gene: TRBD1; len: 15; CDR3nt: TGTGCCAGCAGTGATGCGGACAGGGGAGTGGACGAGCAGTACTTC; CDR3aa: CASSDADRGVDEQYF
j_gene: TRBJ2-1; abundance: NA; v_gene: TRBV5-6; d_gene: TRBD2; len: 16; CDR3nt: TGTGCCAGCAGCTCCTATACTAGCGGGGGGTACAATGAGCAGTTCTTC; CDR3aa: CASSSYTSGGYNEQFF
j_gene: TRBJ2-7; abundance: few; v_gene: TRBV18; d_gene: TRBD1; len: 14; CDR3nt: TGTGCCAGCTCACCGGGACAGGGGTTGTACGAGCAGTACTTC; CDR3aa: CASSPGQGLYEQYF
j_gene: TRBJ1-1; abundance: NA; v_gene: TRBV7-8; d_gene: NA; len: 15; CDR3nt: TGTGCCAGCAGCGAACACAGGGTGGCGAACACTGAAGCTTTCTTT; CDR3aa: CASSEHRVANTEAFF
j_gene: TRBJ1-2; abundance: once; v_gene: TRBV4-1; d_gene: NA; len: 13; CDR3nt: TGCGCCAGCAGCCAAATCGGCCAGTTTACTATAACCTTC; CDR3aa: CASSQIGQFTITF